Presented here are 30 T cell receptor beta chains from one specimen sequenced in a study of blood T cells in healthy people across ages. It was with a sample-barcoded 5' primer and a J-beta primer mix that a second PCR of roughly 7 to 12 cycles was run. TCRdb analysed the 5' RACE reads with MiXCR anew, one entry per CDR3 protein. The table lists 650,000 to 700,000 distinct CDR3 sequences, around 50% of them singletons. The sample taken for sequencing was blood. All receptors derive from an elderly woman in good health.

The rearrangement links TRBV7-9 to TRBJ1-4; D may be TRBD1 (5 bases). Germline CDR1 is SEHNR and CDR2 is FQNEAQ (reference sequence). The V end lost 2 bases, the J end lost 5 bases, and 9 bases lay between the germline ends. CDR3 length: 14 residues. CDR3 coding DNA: TGTGCCAGCAGCTTAAGGGACGGCAATGAAAAACTGTTTTTT. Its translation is CASSLRDGNEKLFF.

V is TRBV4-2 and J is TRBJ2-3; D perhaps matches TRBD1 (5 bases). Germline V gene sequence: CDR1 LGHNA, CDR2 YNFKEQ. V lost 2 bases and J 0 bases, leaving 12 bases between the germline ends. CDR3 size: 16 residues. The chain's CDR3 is CASSQLGDPSTDTQYF. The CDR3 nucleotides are TGTGCCAGCAGCCAACTAGGGGATCCGAGCACAGATACGCAGTATTTT.

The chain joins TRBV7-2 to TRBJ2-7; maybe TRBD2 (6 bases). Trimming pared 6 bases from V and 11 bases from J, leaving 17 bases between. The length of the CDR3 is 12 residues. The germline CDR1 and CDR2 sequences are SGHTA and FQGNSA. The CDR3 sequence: CASSTGLPVKYF. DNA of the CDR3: TGTGCCAGCAGTACAGGACTACCGGTGAAGTACTTC. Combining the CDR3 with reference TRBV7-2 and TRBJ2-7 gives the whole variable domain GAGVSQSPSNKVTEKGKDVELRCDPISGHTALYWYRQSLGQGLEFLIYFQGNSAPDKSGLPSDRFSAERTGGSVSTLTIQRTQQEDSAVYLCASSTGLPVKYFGPGTRLTVT.

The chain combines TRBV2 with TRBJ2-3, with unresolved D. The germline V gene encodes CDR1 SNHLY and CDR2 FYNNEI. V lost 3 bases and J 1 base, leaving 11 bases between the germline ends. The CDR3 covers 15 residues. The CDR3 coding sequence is TGTGCCAGCAGTGAGTTTCCCCGAGGCACAGATACGCAGTATTTT. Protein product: CASSEFPRGTDTQYF. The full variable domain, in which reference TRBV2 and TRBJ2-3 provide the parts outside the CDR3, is EPEVTQTPSHQVTQMGQEVILRCVPISNHLYFYWYRQILGQKVEFLVSFYNNEISEKSEIFDDQFSVERPDGSNFTLKIRSTKLEDSAMYFCASSEFPRGTDTQYFGPGTRLTVL.

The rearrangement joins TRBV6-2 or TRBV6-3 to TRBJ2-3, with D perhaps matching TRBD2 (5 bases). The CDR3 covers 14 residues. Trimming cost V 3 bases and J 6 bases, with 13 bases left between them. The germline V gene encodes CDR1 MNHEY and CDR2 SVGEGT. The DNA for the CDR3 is TGTGCCAGCAGTTATTCGACTATCGCGGATACGCAGTATTTT. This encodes CASSYSTIADTQYF.

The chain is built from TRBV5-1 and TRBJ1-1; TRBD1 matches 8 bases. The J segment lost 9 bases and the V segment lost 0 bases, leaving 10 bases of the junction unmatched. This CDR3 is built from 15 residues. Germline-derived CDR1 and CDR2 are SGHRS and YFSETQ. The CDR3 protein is CASSLGTGMGGKAFF. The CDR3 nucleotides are TGCGCCAGCAGCTTGGGGACAGGGATGGGGGGCAAAGCTTTCTTT.

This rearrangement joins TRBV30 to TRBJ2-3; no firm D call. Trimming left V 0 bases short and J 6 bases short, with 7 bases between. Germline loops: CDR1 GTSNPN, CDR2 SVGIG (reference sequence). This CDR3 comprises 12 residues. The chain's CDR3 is CAWSVRRDTQYF. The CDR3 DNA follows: TGTGCCTGGAGTGTACGTCGCGATACGCAGTATTTT.

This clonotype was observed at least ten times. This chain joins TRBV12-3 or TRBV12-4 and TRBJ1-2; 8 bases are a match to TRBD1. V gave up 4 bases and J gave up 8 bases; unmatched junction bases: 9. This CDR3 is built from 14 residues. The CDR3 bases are TGTGCCAGCAGTTCTGACAGGGGAAGAGGAGGCTACACCTTC. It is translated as CASSSDRGRGGYTF.

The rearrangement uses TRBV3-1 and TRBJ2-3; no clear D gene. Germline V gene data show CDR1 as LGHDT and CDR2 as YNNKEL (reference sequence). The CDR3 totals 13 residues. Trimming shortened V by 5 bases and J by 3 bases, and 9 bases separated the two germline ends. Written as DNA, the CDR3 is TGTGCCAGCAGCACGACACGGACAGATACGCAGTATTTT. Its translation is CASSTTRTDTQYF.

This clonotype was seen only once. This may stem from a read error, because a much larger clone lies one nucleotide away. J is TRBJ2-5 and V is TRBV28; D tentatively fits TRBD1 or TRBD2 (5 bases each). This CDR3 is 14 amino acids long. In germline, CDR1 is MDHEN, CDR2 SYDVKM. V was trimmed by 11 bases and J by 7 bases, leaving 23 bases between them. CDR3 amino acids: CAAGAGPNTGTQYF. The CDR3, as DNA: TGTGCCGCCGGGGCAGGACCAAATACAGGGACCCAGTACTTC.

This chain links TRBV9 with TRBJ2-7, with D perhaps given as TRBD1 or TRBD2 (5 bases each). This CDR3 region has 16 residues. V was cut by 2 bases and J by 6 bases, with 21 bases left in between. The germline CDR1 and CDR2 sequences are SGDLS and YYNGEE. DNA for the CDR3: TGTGCCAGCAGCGTCGCTCCGGGACGGAATATCTGCGAGCAGTACTTC. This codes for CASSVAPGRNICEQYF.

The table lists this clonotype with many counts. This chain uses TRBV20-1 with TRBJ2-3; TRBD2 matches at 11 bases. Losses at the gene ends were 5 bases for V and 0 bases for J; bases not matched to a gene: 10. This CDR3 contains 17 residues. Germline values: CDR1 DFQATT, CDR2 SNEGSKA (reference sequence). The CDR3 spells CSARTGTSGYSTDTQYF. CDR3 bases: TGCAGTGCTCGGACCGGGACTAGCGGATATAGCACAGATACGCAGTATTTT.

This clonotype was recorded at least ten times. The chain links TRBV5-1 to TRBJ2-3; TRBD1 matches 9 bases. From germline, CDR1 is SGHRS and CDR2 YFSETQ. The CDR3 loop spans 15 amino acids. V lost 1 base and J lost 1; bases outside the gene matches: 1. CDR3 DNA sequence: TGCGCCAGCAGCTTGAGGACAGGGGGCACAGATACGCAGTATTTT. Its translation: CASSLRTGGTDTQYF.

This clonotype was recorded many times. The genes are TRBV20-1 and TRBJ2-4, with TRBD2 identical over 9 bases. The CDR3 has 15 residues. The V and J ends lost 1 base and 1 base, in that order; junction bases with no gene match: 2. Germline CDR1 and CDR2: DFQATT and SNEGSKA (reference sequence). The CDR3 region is CSARASGGAKNIQYF. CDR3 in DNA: TGCAGTGCTAGAGCCAGCGGGGGGGCCAAAAACATTCAGTACTTC.

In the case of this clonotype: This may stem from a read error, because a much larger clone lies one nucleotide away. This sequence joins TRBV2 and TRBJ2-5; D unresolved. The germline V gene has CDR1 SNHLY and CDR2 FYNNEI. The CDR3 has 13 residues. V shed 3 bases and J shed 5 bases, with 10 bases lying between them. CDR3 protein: CASSDGSAETQYF. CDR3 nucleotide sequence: TGTGCCAGCAGTGATGGATCTGCGGAGACCCAGTACTTC.

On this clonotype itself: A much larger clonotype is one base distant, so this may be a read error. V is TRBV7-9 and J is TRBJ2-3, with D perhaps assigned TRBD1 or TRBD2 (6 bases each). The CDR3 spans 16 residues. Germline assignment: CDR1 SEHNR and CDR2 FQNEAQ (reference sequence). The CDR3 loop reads CASSLFGGGKADTRYF. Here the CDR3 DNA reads TGTGCCAGCAGCTTATTCGGGGGCGGGAAGGCAGATACGCGGTATTTT.

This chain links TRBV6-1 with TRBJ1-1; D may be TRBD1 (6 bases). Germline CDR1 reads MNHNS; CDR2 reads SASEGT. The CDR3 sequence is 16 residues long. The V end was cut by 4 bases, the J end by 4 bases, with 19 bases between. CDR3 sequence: CASSALGVTGPTEAFF. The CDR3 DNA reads TGTGCCAGCAGTGCCCTGGGTGTCACAGGGCCCACTGAAGCTTTCTTT.

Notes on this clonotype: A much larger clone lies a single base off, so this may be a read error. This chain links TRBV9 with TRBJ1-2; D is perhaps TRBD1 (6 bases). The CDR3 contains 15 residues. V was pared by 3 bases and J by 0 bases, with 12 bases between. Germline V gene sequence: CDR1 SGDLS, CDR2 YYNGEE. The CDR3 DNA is TGTGCCAGCAGCGGAGGGGGGCCTGCTAACTATGGCTACACCTTC. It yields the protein CASSGGGPANYGYTF.

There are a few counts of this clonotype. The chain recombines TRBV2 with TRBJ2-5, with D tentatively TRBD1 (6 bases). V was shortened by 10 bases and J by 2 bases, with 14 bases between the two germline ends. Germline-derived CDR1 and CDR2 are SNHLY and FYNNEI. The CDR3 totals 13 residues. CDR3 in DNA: TGTGCCACCCACCGACAGGTACAAGAGACCCAGTACTTC. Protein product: CATHRQVQETQYF.

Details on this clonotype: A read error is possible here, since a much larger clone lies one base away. The chain's CDR3 is CASSFDGKEGDTQYF. The CDR3 DNA reads as TGCGCCAGCAGCTTCGACGGGAAGGAAGGGGATACGCAGTATTTT. This chain connects TRBV5-1 to TRBJ2-3, with TRBD2 as a possible D gene (5 bases). Trimming took 2 bases from V and 6 from J, leaving 16 bases between them. The CDR3 is 15 residues long. The V gene's germline CDR1 is SGHRS and CDR2 YFSETQ.

This CDR3 is CSVDRTGTDTQYF. The CDR3 DNA reads as TGCAGCGTTGATCGGACAGGGACAGATACGCAGTATTTT. The chain employs TRBV29-1 and TRBJ2-3, with 8 bases identical to TRBD1. Germline V gene sequence: CDR1 SQVTM, CDR2 ANQGSEA. The ends lost 3 bases at V and 3 bases at J; junction bases unmatched: 2. The CDR3 consists of 13 residues.

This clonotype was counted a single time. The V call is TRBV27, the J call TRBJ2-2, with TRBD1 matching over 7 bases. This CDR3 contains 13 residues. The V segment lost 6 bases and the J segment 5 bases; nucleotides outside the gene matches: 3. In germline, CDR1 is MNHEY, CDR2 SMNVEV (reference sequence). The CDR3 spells CASSIRGTGELFF. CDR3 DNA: TGTGCCAGCAGCATCAGGGGGACCGGGGAGCTGTTTTTT.

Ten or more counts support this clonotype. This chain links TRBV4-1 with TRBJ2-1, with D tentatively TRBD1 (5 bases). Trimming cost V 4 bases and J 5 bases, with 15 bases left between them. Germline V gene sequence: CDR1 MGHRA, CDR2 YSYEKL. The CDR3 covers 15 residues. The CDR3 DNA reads TGCGCCAGCAGCCCCACAGGAGTTGCCAACAATGAGCAGTTCTTC. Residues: CASSPTGVANNEQFF.

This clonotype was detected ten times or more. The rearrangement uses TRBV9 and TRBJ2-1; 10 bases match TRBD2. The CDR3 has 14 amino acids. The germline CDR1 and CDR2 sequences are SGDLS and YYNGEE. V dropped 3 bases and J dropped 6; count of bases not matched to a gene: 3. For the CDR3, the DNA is TGTGCCAGCAGCGGACTAGCGGGCTTCAATGAGCAGTTCTTC. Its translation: CASSGLAGFNEQFF.

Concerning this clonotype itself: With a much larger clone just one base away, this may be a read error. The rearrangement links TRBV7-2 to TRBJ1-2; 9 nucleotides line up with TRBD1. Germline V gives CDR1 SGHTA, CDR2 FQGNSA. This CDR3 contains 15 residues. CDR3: CASSLETGGNHGYTF. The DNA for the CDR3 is TGTGCCAGCAGCTTAGAGACAGGGGGTAACCATGGCTACACCTTC.

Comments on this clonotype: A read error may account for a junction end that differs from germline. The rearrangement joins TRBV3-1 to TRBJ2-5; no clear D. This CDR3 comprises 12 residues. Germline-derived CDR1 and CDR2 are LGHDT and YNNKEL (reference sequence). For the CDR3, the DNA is TGTGCCGGCAGCCACCTGGAAGGGACCCAGTACTTC. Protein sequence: CAGSHLEGTQYF.

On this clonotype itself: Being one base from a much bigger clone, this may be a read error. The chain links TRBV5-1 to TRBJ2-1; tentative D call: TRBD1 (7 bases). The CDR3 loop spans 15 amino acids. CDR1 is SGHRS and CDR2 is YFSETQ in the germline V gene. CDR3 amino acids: CTSSRQGGSYNEQFF. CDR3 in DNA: TGCACCAGCAGCCGCCAGGGGGGATCCTACAATGAGCAGTTCTTC.

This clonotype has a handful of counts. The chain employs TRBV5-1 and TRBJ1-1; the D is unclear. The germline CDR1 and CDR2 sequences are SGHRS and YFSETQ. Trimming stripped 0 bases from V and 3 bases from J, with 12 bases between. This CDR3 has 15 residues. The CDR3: CASSLATATHTEAFF. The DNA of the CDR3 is TGCGCCAGCAGCTTGGCCACAGCTACACACACTGAAGCTTTCTTT.

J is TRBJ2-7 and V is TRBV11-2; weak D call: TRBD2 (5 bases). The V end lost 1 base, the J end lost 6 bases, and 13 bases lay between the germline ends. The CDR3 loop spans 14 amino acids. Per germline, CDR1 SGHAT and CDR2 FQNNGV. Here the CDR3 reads CASSLGGRVAEQYF. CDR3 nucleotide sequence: TGTGCCAGCAGCTTAGGTGGGAGAGTGGCCGAGCAGTACTTC.

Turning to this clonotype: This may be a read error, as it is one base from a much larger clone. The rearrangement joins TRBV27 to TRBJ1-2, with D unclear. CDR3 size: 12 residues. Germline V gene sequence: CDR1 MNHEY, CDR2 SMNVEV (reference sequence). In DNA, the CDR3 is TGTGTCAGCAGTTTATACCCCCATGGCTACACCTTC. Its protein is CVSSLYPHGYTF.